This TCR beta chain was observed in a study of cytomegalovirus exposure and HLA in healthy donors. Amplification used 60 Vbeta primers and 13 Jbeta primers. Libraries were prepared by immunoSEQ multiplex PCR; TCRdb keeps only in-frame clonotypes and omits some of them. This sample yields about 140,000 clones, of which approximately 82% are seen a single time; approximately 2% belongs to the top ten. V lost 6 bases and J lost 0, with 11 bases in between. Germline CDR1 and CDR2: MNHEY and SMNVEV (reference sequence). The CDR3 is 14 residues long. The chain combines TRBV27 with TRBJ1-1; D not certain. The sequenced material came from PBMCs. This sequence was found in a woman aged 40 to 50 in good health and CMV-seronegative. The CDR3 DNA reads TGTGCCAGCAGAAACAGTCGTATGAACACTGAAGCTTTCTTT. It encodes CASRNSRMNTEAFF.